Included here is one TCR beta chain sequence, with context. TCRdb derives one entry per CDR3 protein from the 5' RACE reads, leaving out DNA. In all, the sample yields 400,000 to 500,000 distinct CDR3 sequences. The data stem from a study of T cells expressing NK-cell markers. Sequencing used blood T cells: a sorted CD56 or NKG2C T cell subset, CD4+ or CD8+ T cells, or bulk PBMC T cells (not recorded which). The clonotype was recovered from a woman aged 18 to 75 in good health.

This CDR3 reads CASSLYRSNQPQHF. The chain couples TRBV5-5 to TRBJ1-5. The CDR3 totals 14 residues. Looked up from germline, CDR1 is SGHKS and CDR2 is YYEKEE (reference sequence).